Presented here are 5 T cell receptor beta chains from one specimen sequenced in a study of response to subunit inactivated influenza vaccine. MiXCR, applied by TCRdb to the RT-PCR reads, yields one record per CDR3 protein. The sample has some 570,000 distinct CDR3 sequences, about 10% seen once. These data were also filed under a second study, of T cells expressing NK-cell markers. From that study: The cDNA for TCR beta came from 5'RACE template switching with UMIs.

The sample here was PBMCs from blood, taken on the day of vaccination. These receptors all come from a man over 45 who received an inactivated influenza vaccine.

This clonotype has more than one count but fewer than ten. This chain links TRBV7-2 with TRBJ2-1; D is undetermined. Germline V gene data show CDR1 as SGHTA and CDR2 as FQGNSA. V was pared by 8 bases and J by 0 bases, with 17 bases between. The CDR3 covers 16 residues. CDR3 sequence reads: CASGRTLTRSYNEQFF. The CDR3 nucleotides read TGTGCCAGCGGACGAACACTGACTCGCTCCTACAATGAGCAGTTCTTC.

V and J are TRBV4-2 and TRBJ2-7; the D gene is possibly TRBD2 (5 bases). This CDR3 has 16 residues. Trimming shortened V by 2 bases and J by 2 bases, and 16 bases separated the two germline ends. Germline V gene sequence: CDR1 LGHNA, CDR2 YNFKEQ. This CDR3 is CASSQFAGSSTYEQYF. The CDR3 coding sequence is TGTGCCAGCAGCCAATTTGCGGGCTCATCAACCTACGAGCAGTACTTC.

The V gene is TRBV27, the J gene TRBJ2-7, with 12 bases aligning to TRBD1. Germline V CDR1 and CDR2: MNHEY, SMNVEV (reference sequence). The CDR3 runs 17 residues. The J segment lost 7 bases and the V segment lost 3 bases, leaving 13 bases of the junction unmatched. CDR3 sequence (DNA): TGTGCCAGCAGTTTGGGACAGGGGGCATTGGACTATTGGGAGCAGTACTTC. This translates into CASSLGQGALDYWEQYF.

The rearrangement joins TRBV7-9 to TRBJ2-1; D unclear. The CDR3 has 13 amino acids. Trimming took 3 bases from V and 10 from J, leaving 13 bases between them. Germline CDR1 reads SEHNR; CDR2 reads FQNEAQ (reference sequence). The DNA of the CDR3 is TGTGCCAGCAGCTTCGACCCTGCGGTCGAGCAGTTCTTC. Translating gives CASSFDPAVEQFF. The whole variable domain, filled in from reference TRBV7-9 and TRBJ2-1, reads DTGVSQNPRHKITKRGQNVTFRCDPISEHNRLYWYRQTLGQGPEFLTYFQNEAQLEKSRLLSDRFSAERPKGSFSTLEIQRTEQGDSAMYLCASSFDPAVEQFFGPGTRLTVL.

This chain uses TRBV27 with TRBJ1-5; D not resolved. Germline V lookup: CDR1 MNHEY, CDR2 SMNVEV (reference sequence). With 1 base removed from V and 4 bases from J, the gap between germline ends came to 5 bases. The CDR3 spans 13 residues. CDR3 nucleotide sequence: TGTGCCAGCAGTTTATACCGGAATCAGCCCCAGCATTTT. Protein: CASSLYRNQPQHF.